This T cell receptor beta chain was found in a study of blood T cell repertoires in COVID-19. V dropped 3 bases and J dropped 3; count of bases not matched to a gene: 5. The CDR3 length is 15 residues. CDR1 is LNHDA, CDR2 SQIVND, per germline (reference sequence). The data were produced by immunoSEQ multiplex PCR, yet TCRdb's version contains in-frame clones alone and is incomplete. The profile shows approximately 24,000 clones, roughly 87% of them singletons. V usage is TRBV19 and J usage is TRBJ2-7, with TRBD2 matching over 10 bases. Sequenced input: peripheral blood. The clonotype was recovered from a man between 45 and 60 years old with active COVID-19. CDR3: CASSISGLANYEQYF. The CDR3 DNA follows: TGTGCCAGTAGTATCTCGGGACTAGCGAACTACGAGCAGTACTTC.